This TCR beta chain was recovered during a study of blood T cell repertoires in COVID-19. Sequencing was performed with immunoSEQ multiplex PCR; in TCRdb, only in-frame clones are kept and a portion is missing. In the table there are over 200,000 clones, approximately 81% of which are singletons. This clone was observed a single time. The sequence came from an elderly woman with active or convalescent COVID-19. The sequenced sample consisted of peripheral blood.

CDR3 loop: CASSEGLEASTDTQYF. In DNA, the CDR3 is TGTGCCAGCAGTGAAGGACTAGAAGCTAGCACAGATACGCAGTATTTT. The chain joins TRBV2 to TRBJ2-3, with TRBD2 as a possible D gene (6 bases). Germline CDR1 SNHLY, CDR2 FYNNEI. The CDR3 extends over 16 amino acids. V was trimmed by 1 base and J by 0 bases, leaving 11 bases between them.